The rows below give T cell receptor beta chains drawn from one sample of a study of chemoradiotherapy in HPV16-positive cancers. Data came from immunoSEQ multiplex PCR; TCRdb stores just in-frame clones and leaves some out. Of roughly 14,000 clones listed, roughly 74% are singletons. The specimen was taken from a patient who underwent chemoradiotherapy. These TCRs come from a human donor with HPV-associated anogenital cancer. CDR3s include the opening cysteine and the closing phenylalanine or tryptophan. D genes are given only for firm matches. A row's size may be missing; if present it is once, few, many or a size class.

V gene	J gene	D gene	clone size	CDR3 DNA	CDR3 protein
TRBV11-1	TRBJ1-2	-	-	TGTGCCAGCAGCCAAATTCAGGGAAAAGGAGGCTACACCTTC	CASSQIQGKGGYTF
TRBV19	TRBJ2-2	-	-	TGTGCCAGTCGACCGACACCGTGGGGCGGGGAGCTGTTTTTT	CASRPTPWGGELFF
TRBV5-1	TRBJ1-1	-	-	TGCGCCAGCAGCTTGGACCGCCGAGGCACTGAAGCTTTCTTT	CASSLDRRGTEAFF
TRBV6-1	TRBJ2-7	TRBD1	-	TGTGCCAGCAGTGAAGCCGGACAGGACGAGCAGTACTTC	CASSEAGQDEQYF
TRBV6-9	TRBJ2-6	-	-	TGTGCCAGCAATGAGGGGAACTCTGGGGCCAACGTCCTGACTTTC	CASNEGNSGANVLTF
TRBV4-2	TRBJ2-5	TRBD2	-	TGTGCCAGCAGCAAACTAGCGGGAGGCATCCAAGAGACCCAGTACTTC	CASSKLAGGIQETQYF
TRBV18	TRBJ1-2	TRBD1	few	TGTGCCAGCTCACTTAACCGGGACAGGGATGGCTACACCTTC	CASSLNRDRDGYTF
TRBV6-1	TRBJ2-3	-	-	TGTGCCAGCAGTGGGCGGGAAGGGACAGATACGCAGTATTTT	CASSGREGTDTQYF
TRBV18	TRBJ2-3	-	few	TGTGCCAGCGGAACTCGGGATACGCAGTATTTT	CASGTRDTQYF
TRBV6-1	TRBJ2-5	-	once	TGTGCCAGCAGTGAAGACCGGTTACGGACCCAGTACTTC	CASSEDRLRTQYF
TRBV6-5	TRBJ2-7	-	-	TGTGCCAGCAGTTATGACAGGCGAGTTTTGTACGAGCAGTACTTC	CASSYDRRVLYEQYF
TRBV11-3	TRBJ2-2	-	once	TGTGCCAGCAGCTCGGGGGTGGGGGAGCTGTTTTTT	CASSSGVGELFF
TRBV5-8	TRBJ2-2	-	-	TGTGCCAGCAGCTTGGGGCTGGGCCCCGGGGACACCGGGGAGCTGTTTTTT	CASSLGLGPGDTGELFF
TRBV2	TRBJ1-2	-	-	TGTGCCAGCAGTGGGCAGGAAGAATATGGCTACACCTTC	CASSGQEEYGYTF
TRBV10-1	TRBJ2-2	-	-	TGCGCCAGCAGTGAGAACCCCTCGCAGGGCGAGCTGTTTTTT	CASSENPSQGELFF
TRBV15	TRBJ1-1	-	few	TGTGCCACCAGCTTGACAGGGAACACTGAAGCTTTCTTT	CATSLTGNTEAFF
TRBV6-5	TRBJ1-1	-	-	TGTGCCAGCAGGGGGGGCTCTGGGAACACTGAAGCTTTCTTT	CASRGGSGNTEAFF
TRBV18	TRBJ2-7	TRBD1	-	TGTGCCAGCTCAATCGGGACAGGAACCTACGAGCAGTACTTC	CASSIGTGTYEQYF
TRBV7-3	TRBJ2-1	-	-	TGTGCCAGCAGCTTAACGGGGCCCGCCAATGAGCAGTTCTTC	CASSLTGPANEQFF
TRBV7-9	TRBJ1-2	-	-	TGTGCCAGCAGCTTAGTGGTTTCTAACTATGGCTACACCTTC	CASSLVVSNYGYTF
TRBV6-1	TRBJ2-1	-	-	TGTGCCACCCCCAGCGGCGACTCCTACAATGAGCAGTTCTTC	CATPSGDSYNEQFF
TRBV6-1	TRBJ1-5	TRBD1	-	TGTGCCAGCAGTGAATCGGAGGGGGCCGGGGGTCAGCCCCAGCATTTT	CASSESEGAGGQPQHF
TRBV7-2	TRBJ2-7	-	-	TGTGCCAGCAGCTTATTAGGGGGGACCTCCTACGAGCAGTACTTC	CASSLLGGTSYEQYF
TRBV2	TRBJ2-3	-	-	TGTGCCAGCAGTGGAGTTGATACGCAGTATTTT	CASSGVDTQYF
TRBV30	TRBJ1-2	-	-	TGTGCCTGGAGTTATCTGGGGTCCAGAGGTGGCTACACCTTC	CAWSYLGSRGGYTF
TRBV7-2	TRBJ2-7	TRBD1	-	TGTGCCAGCAGCTTAGCCCGGGACAGGGGCTACGAGCAGTACTTC	CASSLARDRGYEQYF
TRBV13	TRBJ2-3	-	-	TGTGCCAGCAGCCGAACAGATACGCAGTATTTT	CASSRTDTQYF
TRBV10-1	TRBJ2-1	TRBD1	-	TGCGCCAGCAGTGATATTCGCCGGGACAGGACTTTCTTC	CASSDIRRDRTFF
TRBV7-2	TRBJ1-2	-	-	TGTGCCAGCAGTGCGACAAGATTAGACTTTGGCTACACCTTC	CASSATRLDFGYTF
TRBV19	TRBJ2-2	TRBD2	few	TGTGCCAGCCGGGACAGAGGACTAGCGGCATCCGGGGAGCTGTTTTTT	CASRDRGLAASGELFF
TRBV2	TRBJ2-6	-	-	TGTGCCAGCAGTGATGCTCTCCCTGGGGCCAACGTCCTGACTTTC	CASSDALPGANVLTF
TRBV5-1	TRBJ1-1	-	-	TGCGCCAGCAGCTGGGGAGCGGGACGGGACACTGAAGCTTTCTTT	CASSWGAGRDTEAFF
TRBV4-1	TRBJ2-5	-	-	TGCGCCAGCAGCCAAGATGAGGCGAGTGCAGGAGAGACCCAGTACTTC	CASSQDEASAGETQYF
TRBV18	TRBJ1-3	-	-	TGTGCCAGCTCACCCCCCAGCCTAGGAAACACCATATATTTT	CASSPPSLGNTIYF
TRBV11-2	TRBJ1-4	-	few	TGTGCCAGCAGCTTAGCCCCATTTGAAAAACTGTTTTTT	CASSLAPFEKLFF
TRBV11-3	TRBJ1-1	-	once	TGTGCCAGCAGCTCTAAAAGCAGGGGAGCTTTCTTT	CASSSKSRGAFF
TRBV29-1	TRBJ2-7	-	once	TGCAGCGTTGATGGGGTCAAATCCCCCTACGAGCAGTACTTC	CSVDGVKSPYEQYF
TRBV29-1	TRBJ2-7	-	-	TGCAGCGTTGCCCAGGGGTACCCAGGGGAGCAGTACTTC	CSVAQGYPGEQYF
TRBV5-5	TRBJ1-5	-	-	TGTGCCAGCAGCTTACGCACAGAACAGCCCCAGCATTTT	CASSLRTEQPQHF
TRBV30	TRBJ2-7	-	-	TGTGCCTGGTCTCTCCATCCCCCCTACGAGCAGTACTTC	CAWSLHPPYEQYF